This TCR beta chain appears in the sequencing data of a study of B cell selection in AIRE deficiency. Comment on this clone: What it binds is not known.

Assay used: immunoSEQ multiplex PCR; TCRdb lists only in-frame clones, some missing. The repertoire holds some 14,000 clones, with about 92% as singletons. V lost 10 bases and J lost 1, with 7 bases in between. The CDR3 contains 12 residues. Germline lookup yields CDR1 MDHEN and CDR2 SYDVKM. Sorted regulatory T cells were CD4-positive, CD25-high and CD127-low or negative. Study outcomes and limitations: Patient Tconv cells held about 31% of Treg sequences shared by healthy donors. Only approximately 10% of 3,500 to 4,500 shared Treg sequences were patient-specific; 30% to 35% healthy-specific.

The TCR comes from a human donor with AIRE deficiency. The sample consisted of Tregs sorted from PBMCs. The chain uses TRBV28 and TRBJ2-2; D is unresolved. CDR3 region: CAIGRNTGELFF. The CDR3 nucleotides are TGTGCCATCGGACGGAACACCGGGGAGCTGTTTTTT. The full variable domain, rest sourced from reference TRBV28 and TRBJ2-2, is DVKVTQSSRYLVKRTGEKVFLECVQDMDHENMFWYRQDPGLGLRLIYFSYDVKMKEKGDIPEGYSVSREKKERFSLILESASTNQTSMYLCAIGRNTGELFFGEGSRLTVL.